This T cell receptor beta chain was recovered during a study of blood T cell repertoires in COVID-19. In the study overall: Some COVID-19 samples were acute and others convalescent; all came from the United States, Italy and Spain. T cells, B-cell-depleted T cells, or PBMCs supplied cDNA or gDNA.

The V gene end was trimmed by 2 bases and the J gene end by 4 bases; junction bases not matched to a gene: 6. This CDR3 comprises 15 residues. Germline V gene data show CDR1 as MDHEN and CDR2 as SYDVKM. In the authors' workflow: How many nucleated cells were present was estimated from reference gene primer amplification. Generated by immunoSEQ multiplex PCR, the TCRdb table keeps only in-frame clones and is missing some. V, J and clone size are taken as reported in that table, and D and trimming were inferred from the DNA itself. The table shows about 110,000 clones, with around 81% occurring only once.

The chain carries TRBV28 and TRBJ1-2, with 8 bases fitting TRBD1. This receptor was obtained from a woman in her 70s with acute or convalescent COVID-19. Material for sequencing was peripheral blood. Here the CDR3 DNA reads TGTGCCAGCAGTTTAGCCACCGGGACAGGCTATGGCTACACCTTC. Protein sequence: CASSLATGTGYGYTF.